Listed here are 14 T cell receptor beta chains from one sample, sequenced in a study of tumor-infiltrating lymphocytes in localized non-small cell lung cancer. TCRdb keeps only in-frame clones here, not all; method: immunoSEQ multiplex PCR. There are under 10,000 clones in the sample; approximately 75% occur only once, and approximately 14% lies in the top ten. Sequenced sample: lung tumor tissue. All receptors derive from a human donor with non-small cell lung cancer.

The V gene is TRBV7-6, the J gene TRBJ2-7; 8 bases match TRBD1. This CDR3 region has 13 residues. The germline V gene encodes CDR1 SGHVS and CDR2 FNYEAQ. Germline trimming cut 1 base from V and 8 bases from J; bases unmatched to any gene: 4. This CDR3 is CASSLERQGKQYF. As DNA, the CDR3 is TGTGCCAGCAGCTTAGAGAGACAGGGGAAGCAGTACTTC. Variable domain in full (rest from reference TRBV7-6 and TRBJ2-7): GAGVSQSPRYKVTKRGQDVALRCDPISGHVSLYWYRQALGQGPEFLTYFNYEAQQDKSGLPNDRFSAERPEGSISTLTIQRTEQRDSAMYRCASSLERQGKQYFGPGTRLTVT.

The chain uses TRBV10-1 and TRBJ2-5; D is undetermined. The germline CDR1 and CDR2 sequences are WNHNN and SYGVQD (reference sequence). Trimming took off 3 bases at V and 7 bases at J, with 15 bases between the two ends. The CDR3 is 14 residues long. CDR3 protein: CASSETPGWGTQYF. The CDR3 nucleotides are TGCGCCAGCAGTGAAACTCCCGGTTGGGGGACCCAGTACTTC.

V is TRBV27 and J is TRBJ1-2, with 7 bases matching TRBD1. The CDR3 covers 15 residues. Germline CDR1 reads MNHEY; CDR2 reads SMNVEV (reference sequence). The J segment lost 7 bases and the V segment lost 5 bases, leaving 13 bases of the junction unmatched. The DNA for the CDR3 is TGTGCCAGCAGTGATCTGACAGGGTTAGGGGGTGGCTACACCTTC. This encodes CASSDLTGLGGGYTF.

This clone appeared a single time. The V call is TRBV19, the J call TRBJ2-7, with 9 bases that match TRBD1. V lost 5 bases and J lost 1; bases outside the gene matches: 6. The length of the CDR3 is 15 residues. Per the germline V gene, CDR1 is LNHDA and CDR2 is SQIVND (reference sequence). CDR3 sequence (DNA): TGTGCCAGTAGTGGGCCGGGACAGGGATCCTACGAGCAGTACTTC. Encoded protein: CASSGPGQGSYEQYF.

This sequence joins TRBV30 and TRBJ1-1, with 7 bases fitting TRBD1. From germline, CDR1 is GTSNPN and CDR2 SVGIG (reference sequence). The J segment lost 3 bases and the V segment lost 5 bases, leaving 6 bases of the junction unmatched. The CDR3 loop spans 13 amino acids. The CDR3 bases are TGTGCCTGGCACTTTACAGGGGACACTGAAGCTTTCTTT. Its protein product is CAWHFTGDTEAFF.

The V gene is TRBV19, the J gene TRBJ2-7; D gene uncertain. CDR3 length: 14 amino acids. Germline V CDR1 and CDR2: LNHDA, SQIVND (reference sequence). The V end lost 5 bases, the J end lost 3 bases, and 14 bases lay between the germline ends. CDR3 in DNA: TGTGCCAGTAGTGCTCTAGGAGTCAACTACGAGCAGTACTTC. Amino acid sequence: CASSALGVNYEQYF.

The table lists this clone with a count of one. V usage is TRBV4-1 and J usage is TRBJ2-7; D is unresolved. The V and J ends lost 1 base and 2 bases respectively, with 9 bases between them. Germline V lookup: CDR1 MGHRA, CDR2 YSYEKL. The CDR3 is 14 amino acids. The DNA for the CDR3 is TGCGCCAGCAGCCAAGTGCTAGGTCCCTACGAGCAGTACTTC. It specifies CASSQVLGPYEQYF.

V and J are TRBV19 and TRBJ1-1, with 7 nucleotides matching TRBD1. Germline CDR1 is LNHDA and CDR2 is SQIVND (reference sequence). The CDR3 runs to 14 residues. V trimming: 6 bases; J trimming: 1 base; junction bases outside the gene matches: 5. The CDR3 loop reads CASSGDSWNTEAFF. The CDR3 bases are TGTGCCAGTAGCGGGGACAGTTGGAACACTGAAGCTTTCTTT.

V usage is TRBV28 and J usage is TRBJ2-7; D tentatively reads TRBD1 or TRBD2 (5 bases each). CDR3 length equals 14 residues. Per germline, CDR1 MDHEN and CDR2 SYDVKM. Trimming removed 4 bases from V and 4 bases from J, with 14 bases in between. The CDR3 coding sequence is TGTGCCAGCAGTTCCGGGGCCTTCTTATACGAGCAGTACTTC. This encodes CASSSGAFLYEQYF.

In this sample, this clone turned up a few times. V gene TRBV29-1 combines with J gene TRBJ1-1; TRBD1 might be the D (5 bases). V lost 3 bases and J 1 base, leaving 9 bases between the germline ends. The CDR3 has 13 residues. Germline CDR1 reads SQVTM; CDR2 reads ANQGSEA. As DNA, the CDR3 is TGCAGCGTTGATGGGGGGACGAACACTGAAGCTTTCTTT. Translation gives CSVDGGTNTEAFF.

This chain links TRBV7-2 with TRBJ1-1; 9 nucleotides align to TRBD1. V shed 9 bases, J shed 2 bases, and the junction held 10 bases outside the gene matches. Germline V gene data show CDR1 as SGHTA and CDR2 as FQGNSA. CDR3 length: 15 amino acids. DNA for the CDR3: TGTGCCAGTAAGTCGGACAGGGGCATAAACACTGAAGCTTTCTTT. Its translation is CASKSDRGINTEAFF.

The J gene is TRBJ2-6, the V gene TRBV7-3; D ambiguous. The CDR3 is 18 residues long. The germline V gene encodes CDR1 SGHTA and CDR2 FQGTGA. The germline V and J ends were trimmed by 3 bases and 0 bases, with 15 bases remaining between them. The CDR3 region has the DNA TGTGCCAGCAGCTTGAGGCAGGAGATGTTCTCTGGGGCCAACGTCCTGACTTTC. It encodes CASSLRQEMFSGANVLTF.

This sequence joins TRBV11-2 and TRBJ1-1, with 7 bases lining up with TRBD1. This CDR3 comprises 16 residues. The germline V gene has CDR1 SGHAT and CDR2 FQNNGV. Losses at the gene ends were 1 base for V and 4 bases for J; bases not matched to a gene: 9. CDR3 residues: CASSLVRGGGRTEAFF. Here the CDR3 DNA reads TGTGCCAGCAGCTTAGTGAGGGGAGGGGGCCGCACTGAAGCTTTCTTT.

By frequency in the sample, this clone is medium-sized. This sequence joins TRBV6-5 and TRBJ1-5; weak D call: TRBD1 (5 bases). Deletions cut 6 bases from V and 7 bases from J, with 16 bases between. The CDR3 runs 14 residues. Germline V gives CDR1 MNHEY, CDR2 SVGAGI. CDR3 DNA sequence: TGTGCCAGCAGCTCACGGGGGTTTTGGCAGCCCCAGCATTTT. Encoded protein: CASSSRGFWQPQHF.